These 27 T cell receptor beta chains originate from one sample sequenced in a study of cytomegalovirus exposure and HLA in healthy donors. PCR primers comprised 60 Vbeta and 13 Jbeta primers. The protocol was immunoSEQ multiplex PCR, while the TCRdb copy is restricted to in-frame clones and leaves out a portion. The sample lists fewer than 250,000 clones; 65% to 75% were seen once. Sample: PBMCs. The receptors originated from a man aged 30 to 45 in good health and CMV-seropositive.

This clone has only one observation. V is TRBV7-2 and J is TRBJ2-7, with D possibly matching TRBD2 (5 bases). The CDR3 sequence is 13 residues long. Deletions cut 4 bases from V and 4 bases from J, with 11 bases between. CDR1 SGHTA and CDR2 FQGNSA come from the germline V gene. This chain's CDR3 is CASSSGREYEQYF. The CDR3 DNA reads TGTGCCAGCAGCTCAGGCCGGGAATACGAGCAGTACTTC.

This clone has just one count. The V call is TRBV4-3, the J call TRBJ2-1; D not certain. V lost 0 bases and J 0 bases, leaving 9 bases between the germline ends. Germline CDR1 reads LGHNA; CDR2 reads YSLEER. The CDR3 spans 16 residues. CDR3 bases: TGCGCCAGCAGCCAAGAACGAATGAGCTCCTACAATGAGCAGTTCTTC. It translates to CASSQERMSSYNEQFF.

The chain uses TRBV27 and TRBJ1-2; 8 nucleotides agree with TRBD1. This CDR3 region has 15 residues. V lost 4 bases to trimming and J lost 4 bases; unmatched junction nucleotides: 8. The germline V gene has CDR1 MNHEY and CDR2 SMNVEV (reference sequence). This CDR3 is CASSSRTGRSYGYTF. The CDR3 DNA reads as TGTGCCAGCAGTTCCCGGACAGGGAGGTCCTATGGCTACACCTTC.

CDR3 protein: CASSLGGPYEQYF. In DNA, the CDR3 is TGTGCCAGCAGCCTGGGGGGGCCTTACGAGCAGTACTTC. The chain is built from TRBV7-2 and TRBJ2-7; possible D gene TRBD2, 7 bases. V dropped 5 bases and J dropped 4 bases, with 12 bases sitting between them. Germline CDR1 and CDR2: SGHTA and FQGNSA. This CDR3 has 13 amino acids.

The chain links TRBV28 to TRBJ2-1, with 8 bases fitting TRBD1. The CDR3 consists of 14 residues. The ends lost 4 bases at V and 6 bases at J; junction bases unmatched: 5. CDR1 MDHEN and CDR2 SYDVKM come from the germline V gene. The CDR3 DNA sequence: TGTGCCAGCAGTTCAGGGGGCCCGACCAATGAGCAGTTCTTC. Protein: CASSSGGPTNEQFF.

Of note for this clone: This sample includes further DNA sequences coding for the same CDR3. V usage is TRBV30 and J usage is TRBJ1-2; TRBD1 is a possible D gene (6 bases). Germline V gene lookup returns CDR1 GTSNPN and CDR2 SVGIG (reference sequence). The CDR3 runs to 13 residues. The V end lost 3 bases, the J end lost 2 bases, and 10 bases lay between the germline ends. The CDR3 coding sequence is TGTGCCTGGAGCCGAACAGGGAACTATGGCTACACCTTC. It translates to CAWSRTGNYGYTF.

The V and J genes are TRBV6-6 and TRBJ1-1; the match to TRBD1 covers 8 bases. Germline CDR1 is MNHNY and CDR2 is SVGAGI (reference sequence). V dropped 5 bases and J dropped 1; count of bases not matched to a gene: 6. The CDR3 is 15 residues long. The chain's CDR3 is CASSLTGGQNTEAFF. The CDR3 nucleotides read TGTGCCAGCAGTCTAACAGGGGGTCAGAACACTGAAGCTTTCTTT.

The chain uses TRBV30 and TRBJ2-6; D not resolved. This CDR3 contains 14 residues. Trimming removed 2 bases from V and 11 bases from J, with 16 bases in between. Germline lookup yields CDR1 GTSNPN and CDR2 SVGIG (reference sequence). CDR3 loop: CAWSPHSFPDVLTF. The CDR3 DNA reads TGTGCCTGGAGTCCCCACAGCTTTCCCGACGTCCTGACTTTC. The whole variable domain, remainder taken from reference TRBV30 and TRBJ2-6, is SQTIHQWPATLVQPVGSPLSLECTVEGTSNPNLYWYRQAAGRGLQLLFYSVGIGQISSEVPQNLSASRPQDRQFILSSKKLLLSDSGFYLCAWSPHSFPDVLTFGAGSRLTVL.

This clone was recorded a few times. The chain employs TRBV11-2 and TRBJ2-5, with TRBD1 as a possible D gene (6 bases). The V gene's germline CDR1 is SGHAT and CDR2 FQNNGV. V dropped 5 bases and J dropped 4 bases, with 11 bases sitting between them. The CDR3 spans 13 residues. The CDR3 coding sequence is TGTGCCAGCAGCCGTGGACAGTTAGAGACCCAGTACTTC. Encoded protein: CASSRGQLETQYF.

The chain uses TRBV7-2 and TRBJ2-3; weak D call: TRBD1 (5 bases). The CDR3 sequence is 16 residues long. Germline CDR1 reads SGHTA; CDR2 reads FQGNSA. V was cut by 5 bases and J by 2 bases, with 17 bases left in between. CDR3 bases: TGTGCCAGCAGCCCCCAATTTAGGGGCCACACAGATACGCAGTATTTT. As protein: CASSPQFRGHTDTQYF.

The genes are TRBV18 and TRBJ1-6; 8 bases are shared with TRBD1. The CDR3 has 16 amino acids. The germline V gene has CDR1 KGHSH and CDR2 LQKENI. V trimming: 6 bases; J trimming: 7 bases; junction bases outside the gene matches: 11. DNA for the CDR3: TGTGCCAGCTCCCCCCCCGGGACAGGCTCGAATTCACCCCTCCACTTT. Amino acids: CASSPPGTGSNSPLHF.

This chain uses TRBV9 with TRBJ1-1; D call uncertain. CDR3 length: 16 residues. Between the trimmed V and J ends, which lost 0 bases and 3 bases, there was a span of 15 bases. Germline V gene sequence: CDR1 SGDLS, CDR2 YYNGEE. For the CDR3, the DNA is TGTGCCAGCAGCGTAGCTCCCCAGGCTTGGGACACTGAAGCTTTCTTT. Encoded protein: CASSVAPQAWDTEAFF.

Concerning this clone: This specimen includes other DNA sequences encoding the same CDR3. This chain joins TRBV4-3 and TRBJ2-7; D is possibly TRBD1 (6 bases). This CDR3 spans 16 amino acids. V dropped 0 bases and J dropped 7 bases, with 19 bases sitting between them. From germline, CDR1 is LGHNA and CDR2 YSLEER. For the CDR3, the DNA is TGCGCCAGCAGCCAAGATCATCGTACAGGGCCGGAGGAGCAGTACTTC. Amino acids: CASSQDHRTGPEEQYF.

The chain uses TRBV7-9 and TRBJ2-6; 7 nucleotides agree with TRBD2. CDR1 SEHNR and CDR2 FQNEAQ come from the germline V gene (reference sequence). The J segment lost 0 bases and the V segment lost 5 bases, leaving 4 bases of the junction unmatched. This CDR3 contains 16 residues. The CDR3 protein is CASSRWGGSGANVLTF. The CDR3 DNA reads as TGTGCCAGCAGCCGATGGGGGGGCTCTGGGGCCAACGTCCTGACTTTC.

This chain links TRBV4-3 with TRBJ2-1; 9 bases fit TRBD2. The CDR3 consists of 16 residues. Unmatched junction bases numbered 4, after V lost 4 bases and J lost 0 bases. Germline values: CDR1 LGHNA, CDR2 YSLEER. CDR3 bases: TGCGCCAGCAGCCTACTAGCGGGCTACTCCTACAATGAGCAGTTCTTC. The encoded protein is CASSLLAGYSYNEQFF.

The chain links TRBV18 to TRBJ1-5; D is ambiguous. Germline assignment: CDR1 KGHSH and CDR2 LQKENI. CDR3 size: 15 residues. V lost 2 bases to trimming and J lost 3 bases, with 11 bases between them. CDR3 residues: CASSPGGKINQPQHF. The CDR3 DNA reads as TGTGCCAGCTCACCAGGCGGGAAAATCAATCAGCCCCAGCATTTT.

This chain links TRBV6-5 with TRBJ2-5, with TRBD2 matching 11 bases. The germline V gene has CDR1 MNHEY and CDR2 SVGAGI. The CDR3 contains 15 residues. V lost 2 bases and J lost 5; bases outside the gene matches: 4. CDR3 DNA: TGTGCCAGCAGTTACGCTAGCGGGGGGTTGGAGACCCAGTACTTC. Translating it yields CASSYASGGLETQYF.

The rearrangement uses TRBV29-1 and TRBJ1-1; D is unresolved. The CDR3 contains 14 residues. Trimming removed 7 bases from V and 0 bases from J, with 15 bases in between. In germline, CDR1 is SQVTM, CDR2 ANQGSEA. As DNA, the CDR3 is TGCAGCGCGGAGGGCCGGGATGTGAACACTGAAGCTTTCTTT. Its protein product is CSAEGRDVNTEAFF.

V is TRBV2 and J is TRBJ2-2; D ambiguous. The V end was cut by 4 bases, the J end by 3 bases, with 6 bases between. This CDR3 is built from 13 residues. In germline, CDR1 is SNHLY, CDR2 FYNNEI. CDR3 in DNA: TGTGCCAGCAGTGGCGGATACACCGGGGAGCTGTTTTTT. Protein sequence: CASSGGYTGELFF.

The chain carries TRBV30 and TRBJ2-5; no firm D call. This CDR3 comprises 11 residues. Germline V gives CDR1 GTSNPN, CDR2 SVGIG (reference sequence). Trimming stripped 2 bases from V and 2 bases from J, with 3 bases between. This chain's CDR3 is CAWSSQETQYF. The CDR3 coding sequence is TGTGCCTGGAGTTCTCAAGAGACCCAGTACTTC.

This chain links TRBV5-1 with TRBJ1-1; 12 nucleotides line up with TRBD1. The CDR3 covers 16 residues. CDR1 is SGHRS and CDR2 is YFSETQ in the germline V gene. The V gene end was trimmed by 4 bases and the J gene end by 4 bases; junction bases not matched to a gene: 8. CDR3 coding DNA: TGCGCCAGCAGCCTGGGACAGGGGGCGGGTAGCACTGAAGCTTTCTTT. This encodes CASSLGQGAGSTEAFF.

This clone has a single count. The rearrangement uses TRBV5-1 and TRBJ1-5; tentatively, D is TRBD1 (6 bases). This CDR3 region has 14 residues. The V end was cut by 2 bases, the J end by 4 bases, with 10 bases between. Germline loops: CDR1 SGHRS, CDR2 YFSETQ. The CDR3 protein is CASSFGTPNQPQHF. CDR3 coding DNA: TGCGCCAGCAGCTTCGGGACACCTAATCAGCCCCAGCATTTT. The full variable domain, its missing parts supplied by reference TRBV5-1 and TRBJ1-5, is KAGVTQTPRYLIKTRGQQVTLSCSPISGHRSVSWYQQTPGQGLQFLFEYFSETQRNKGNFPGRFSGRQFSNSRSEMNVSTLELGDSALYLCASSFGTPNQPQHFGDGTRLSIL.

The V gene is TRBV5-1, the J gene TRBJ2-5, with a weak D call TRBD2 (6 bases). Germline assignment: CDR1 SGHRS and CDR2 YFSETQ. This CDR3 has 14 residues. V lost 4 bases and J 5 bases, leaving 15 bases between the germline ends. CDR3 sequence (DNA): TGCGCCAGCAGCCGGCCCGGGGGTGCGGAGACCCAGTACTTC. It translates to CASSRPGGAETQYF.

V gene TRBV19 combines with J gene TRBJ2-2; D uncertain. Per germline, CDR1 LNHDA and CDR2 SQIVND (reference sequence). V was trimmed by 3 bases and J by 1 base, leaving 6 bases between them. The CDR3 totals 14 residues. The CDR3 bases are TGTGCCAGTAGTATTGGCAAGAACACCGGGGAGCTGTTTTTT. This codes for CASSIGKNTGELFF.

Comments on this clone: One end of the junction varies from germline; a read error may be responsible. The chain has TRBV2 and TRBJ2-7; TRBD1 matches 11 bases. Germline V CDR1 and CDR2: SNHLY, FYNNEI. The CDR3 runs to 15 residues. CDR3 protein: CTSSHTGTGGGEQYF. The CDR3 coding sequence is TGTACCAGCAGCCACACCGGGACAGGGGGAGGCGAGCAGTACTTC.

In its sample, this clone was seen a few times. The chain combines TRBV2 with TRBJ2-2, with 8 nucleotides matching TRBD2. This CDR3 comprises 14 residues. The trim removed 6 bases at V and 4 bases at J, leaving 4 bases unmatched. From germline, CDR1 is SNHLY and CDR2 FYNNEI. The chain's CDR3 is CASRSGGVTGELFF. In DNA form, the CDR3 reads TGTGCCAGCAGGAGCGGGGGCGTCACCGGGGAGCTGTTTTTT. The full variable domain, rest sourced from reference TRBV2 and TRBJ2-2, is EPEVTQTPSHQVTQMGQEVILRCVPISNHLYFYWYRQILGQKVEFLVSFYNNEISEKSEIFDDQFSVERPDGSNFTLKIRSTKLEDSAMYFCASRSGGVTGELFFGEGSRLTVL.

The rearrangement joins TRBV5-1 to TRBJ2-2; 14 bases are shared with TRBD2. Looked up from germline, CDR1 is SGHRS and CDR2 is YFSETQ. J lost 1 base, V lost 4 bases, and 6 bases had no gene match. The CDR3 runs 18 residues. The CDR3 bases are TGCGCCAGCAGCGCTAGACTAGCGGGAGGGCTGAACACCGGGGAGCTGTTTTTT. This encodes CASSARLAGGLNTGELFF.